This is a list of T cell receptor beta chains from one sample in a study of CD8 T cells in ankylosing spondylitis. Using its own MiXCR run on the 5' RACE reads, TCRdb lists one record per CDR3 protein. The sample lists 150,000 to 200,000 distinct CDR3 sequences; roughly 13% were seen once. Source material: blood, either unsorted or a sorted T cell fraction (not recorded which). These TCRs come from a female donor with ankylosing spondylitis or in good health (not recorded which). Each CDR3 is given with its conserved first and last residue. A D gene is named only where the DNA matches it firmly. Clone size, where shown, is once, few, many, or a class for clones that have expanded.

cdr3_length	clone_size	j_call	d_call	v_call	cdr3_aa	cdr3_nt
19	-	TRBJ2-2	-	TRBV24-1	CATSDPPDRARGDTGELFF	TGTGCCACCAGTGATCCTCCAGACCGGGCCAGGGGGGACACCGGGGAGCTGTTTTTT
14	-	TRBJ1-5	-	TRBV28	CASRKGDGNQPQHF	TGTGCCAGCAGAAAAGGGGACGGCAATCAGCCCCAGCATTTT
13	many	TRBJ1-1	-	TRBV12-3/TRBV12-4	CASSLQVNTEAFF	TGTGCCAGCAGTTTACAGGTGAACACTGAAGCTTTCTTT
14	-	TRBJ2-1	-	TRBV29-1	CSVETVQSYNEQFF	TGCAGCGTTGAAACGGTGCAGTCCTACAATGAGCAGTTCTTC
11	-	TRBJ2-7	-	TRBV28	CATHWAYEQYF	TGTGCCACCCATTGGGCTTACGAGCAGTACTTC
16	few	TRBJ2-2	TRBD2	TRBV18	CASSPLAADGTGELFF	TGTGCCAGCTCACCTCTAGCGGCAGATGGCACCGGGGAGCTGTTTTTT
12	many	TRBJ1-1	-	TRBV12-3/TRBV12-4	CASSLSGEEAFF	TGTGCCAGCAGTTTATCGGGGGAGGAAGCTTTCTTT
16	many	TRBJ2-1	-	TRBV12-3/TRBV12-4	CASSLAHGTRPHEQFF	TGTGCCAGCAGTTTAGCGCACGGCACACGCCCCCATGAGCAGTTCTTC
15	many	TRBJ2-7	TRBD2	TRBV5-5	CASSLVLAGGAEQYF	TGTGCCAGCAGCTTGGTACTAGCGGGAGGCGCCGAGCAGTACTTC
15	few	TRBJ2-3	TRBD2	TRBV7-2	CASSSRLAEADTQYF	TGTGCCAGCAGCTCCAGACTAGCGGAAGCAGATACGCAGTATTTT
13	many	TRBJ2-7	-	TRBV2	CASNSGSSYEQYF	TGTGCCAGCAATTCGGGTAGCTCCTACGAGCAGTACTTC
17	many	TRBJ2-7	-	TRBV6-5	CASSYSSEPVKTYEQYF	TGTGCCAGCAGTTACTCGTCGGAACCCGTAAAGACCTACGAGCAGTACTTC
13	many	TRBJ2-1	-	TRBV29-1	CSAGTPPYNEQFF	TGCAGCGCAGGAACACCTCCGTACAATGAGCAGTTCTTC
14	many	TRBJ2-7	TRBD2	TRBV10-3	CAIGRTSGRVEQYF	TGTGCCATCGGAAGGACTAGCGGGAGGGTGGAGCAGTACTTC
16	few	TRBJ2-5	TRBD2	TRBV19	CASSISAGGIGETQYF	TGTGCCAGTAGTATTTCGGCGGGAGGAATAGGAGAGACCCAGTACTTC
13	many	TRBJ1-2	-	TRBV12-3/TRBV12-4	CASRLGVFNGYTF	TGTGCCAGCAGGCTCGGCGTTTTCAATGGCTACACCTTC
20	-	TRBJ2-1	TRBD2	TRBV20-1	CSARTQGSGRGAGENNEQFF	TGCAGTGCTAGAACCCAGGGTAGCGGGAGAGGAGCAGGGGAGAACAATGAGCAGTTCTTC
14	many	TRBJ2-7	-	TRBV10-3	CAINKAESSYEQYF	TGTGCCATCAACAAAGCGGAGAGCTCCTACGAGCAGTACTTC
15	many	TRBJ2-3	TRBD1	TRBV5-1	CASSPDRVGTDTQYF	TGCGCCAGCAGCCCGGACAGGGTAGGGACAGATACGCAGTATTTT
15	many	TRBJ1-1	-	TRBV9	CASSVEPRRNTEAFF	TGTGCCAGCAGCGTAGAGCCCAGGAGGAACACTGAAGCTTTCTTT
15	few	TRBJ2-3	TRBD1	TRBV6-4	CASSAFRGSTDTQYF	TGTGCCAGCAGTGCCTTCAGGGGGAGCACAGATACGCAGTATTTT
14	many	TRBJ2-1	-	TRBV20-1	CSASGHSVDNEQFF	TGCAGTGCTAGTGGACATAGCGTGGACAATGAGCAGTTCTTC
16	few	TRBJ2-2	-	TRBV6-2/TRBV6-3	CASTPSRTPNTGELFF	TGTGCCAGCACCCCCTCTAGGACACCTAACACCGGGGAGCTGTTTTTT
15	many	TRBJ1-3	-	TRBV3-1	CASSQGGGAGNTIYF	TGTGCCAGCAGCCAAGGAGGGGGTGCTGGAAACACCATATATTTT
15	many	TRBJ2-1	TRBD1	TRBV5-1	CASSLWGQETNEQFF	TGCGCCAGCAGCCTATGGGGACAGGAAACTAATGAGCAGTTCTTC
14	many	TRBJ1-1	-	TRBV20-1	CSATGPLRGTEAFF	TGCAGTGCCACGGGACCGTTGCGGGGCACTGAAGCTTTCTTT
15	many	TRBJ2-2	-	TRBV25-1	CASAESGTKTGELFF	TGTGCCAGCGCGGAGTCCGGGACCAAAACCGGGGAGCTGTTTTTT
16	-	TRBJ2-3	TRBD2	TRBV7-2	CASSLVAGEGTDTQYF	TGTGCCAGCAGCTTAGTAGCGGGAGAAGGAACAGATACGCAGTATTTT
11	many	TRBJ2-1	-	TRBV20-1	CSASPVDEQFF	TGCAGTGCTAGTCCCGTAGATGAGCAGTTCTTC
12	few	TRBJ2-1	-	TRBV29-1	CSVGAWENEQFF	TGCAGCGTCGGCGCCTGGGAGAATGAGCAGTTCTTC
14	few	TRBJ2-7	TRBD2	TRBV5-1	CASSLAGGTGEQYF	TGCGCCAGCAGCTTGGCGGGAGGAACTGGCGAGCAGTACTTC
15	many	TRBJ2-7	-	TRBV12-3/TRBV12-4	CASSFWQVNSYEQYF	TGTGCCAGCAGTTTTTGGCAGGTGAACTCCTACGAGCAGTACTTC
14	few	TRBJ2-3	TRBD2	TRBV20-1	CSALRTSGTDTQYF	TGCAGTGCTCTAAGGACTAGTGGTACAGATACGCAGTATTTT
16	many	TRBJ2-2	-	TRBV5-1	CASSSSRALNTGELFF	TGCGCCAGCAGCTCCTCCCGGGCCCTGAACACCGGGGAGCTGTTTTTT
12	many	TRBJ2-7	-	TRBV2	CASRVYGYEQYF	TGTGCCAGCAGGGTCTATGGTTACGAGCAGTACTTC
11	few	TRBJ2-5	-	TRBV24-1	CATSAFGTQYF	TGTGCCACCAGTGCCTTCGGGACCCAGTACTTC
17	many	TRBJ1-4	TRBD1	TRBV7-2	CASSLYAGGSTNEKLFF	TGTGCCAGCAGCTTATATGCAGGGGGTTCAACTAATGAAAAACTGTTTTTT
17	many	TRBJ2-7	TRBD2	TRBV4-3	CASSQDLGLATMREQYF	TGCGCCAGCAGCCAAGACTTAGGACTAGCGACCATGAGGGAGCAGTACTTC
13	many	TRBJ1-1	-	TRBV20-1	CSAPTNVNTEAFF	TGCAGTGCTCCAACTAATGTGAACACTGAAGCTTTCTTT
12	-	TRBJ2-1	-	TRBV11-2	CASSPPGTEQFF	TGTGCCAGCAGCCCCCCGGGGACTGAGCAGTTCTTC
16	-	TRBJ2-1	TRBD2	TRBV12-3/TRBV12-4	CASRKLGLAEYNEQFF	TGTGCCAGCAGGAAACTAGGACTAGCGGAGTACAATGAGCAGTTCTTC
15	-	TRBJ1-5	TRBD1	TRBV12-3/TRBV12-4	CASSGGQGGNQPQHF	TGTGCCAGCAGCGGAGGGCAGGGGGGCAATCAGCCCCAGCATTTT